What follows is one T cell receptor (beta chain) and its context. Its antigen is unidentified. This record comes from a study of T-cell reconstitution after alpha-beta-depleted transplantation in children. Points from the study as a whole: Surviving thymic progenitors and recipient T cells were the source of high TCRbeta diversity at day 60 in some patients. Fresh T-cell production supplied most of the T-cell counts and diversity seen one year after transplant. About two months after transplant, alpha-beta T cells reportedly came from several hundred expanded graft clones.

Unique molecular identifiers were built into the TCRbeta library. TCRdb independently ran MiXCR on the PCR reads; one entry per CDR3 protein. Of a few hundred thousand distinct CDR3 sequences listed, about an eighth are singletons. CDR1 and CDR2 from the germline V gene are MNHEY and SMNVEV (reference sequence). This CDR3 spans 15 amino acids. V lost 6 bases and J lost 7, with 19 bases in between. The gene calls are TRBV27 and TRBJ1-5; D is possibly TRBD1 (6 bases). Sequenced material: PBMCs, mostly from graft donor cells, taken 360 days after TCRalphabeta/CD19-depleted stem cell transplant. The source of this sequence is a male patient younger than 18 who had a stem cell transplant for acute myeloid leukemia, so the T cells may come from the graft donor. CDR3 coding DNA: TGTGCCAGCAGCACGAACCGGGACATAGGACAGCCCCAGCATTTT. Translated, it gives CASSTNRDIGQPQHF.